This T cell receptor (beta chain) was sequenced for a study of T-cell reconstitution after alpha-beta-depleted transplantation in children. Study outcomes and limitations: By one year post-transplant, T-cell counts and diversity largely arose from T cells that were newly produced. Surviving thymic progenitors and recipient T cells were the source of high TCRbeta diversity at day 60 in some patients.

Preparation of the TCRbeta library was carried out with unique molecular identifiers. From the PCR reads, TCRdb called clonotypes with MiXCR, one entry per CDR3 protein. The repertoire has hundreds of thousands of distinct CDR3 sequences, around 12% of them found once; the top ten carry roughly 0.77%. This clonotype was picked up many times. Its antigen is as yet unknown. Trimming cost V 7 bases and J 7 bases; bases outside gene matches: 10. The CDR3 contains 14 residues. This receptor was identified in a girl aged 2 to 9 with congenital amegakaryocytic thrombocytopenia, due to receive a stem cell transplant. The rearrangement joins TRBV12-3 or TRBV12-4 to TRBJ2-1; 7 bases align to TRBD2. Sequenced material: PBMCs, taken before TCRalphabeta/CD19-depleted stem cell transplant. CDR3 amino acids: CASTWGRAGNEQFF. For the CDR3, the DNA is TGTGCCAGCACCTGGGGGAGGGCCGGAAATGAGCAGTTCTTC.